This entry lists 10 T cell receptor beta chains sequenced from one sample in a study of blood T cell repertoires in COVID-19. The data were produced by immunoSEQ multiplex PCR, yet TCRdb's version contains in-frame clones alone and is incomplete. The table has 100,000 to 150,000 clones, 65% to 90% seen once. The sample consisted of peripheral blood. These receptors were taken from a woman older than 75 with acute or convalescent COVID-19.

V is TRBV10-1 and J is TRBJ1-1, with D possibly being TRBD1 (6 bases). The CDR3 extends over 13 amino acids. In germline, CDR1 is WNHNN, CDR2 SYGVQD (reference sequence). Trimming took 6 bases from V and 0 from J, leaving 8 bases between them. The CDR3 sequence is CASRGTLNTEAFF. CDR3 in DNA: TGCGCCAGCAGAGGGACATTGAACACTGAAGCTTTCTTT.

V is TRBV5-5 and J is TRBJ1-6, with D unclear. CDR1 is SGHKS, CDR2 YYEKEE, per germline (reference sequence). V was pared by 5 bases and J by 10 bases, with 10 bases between. The CDR3 has 12 amino acids. The CDR3 loop reads CASSYDTSPLHF. CDR3 nucleotide sequence: TGTGCCAGCAGTTACGACACGTCACCCCTCCACTTT.

This rearrangement joins TRBV5-1 to TRBJ1-4; maybe TRBD1 (6 bases). The CDR3 loop spans 14 amino acids. Trimming shortened V by 1 base and J by 8 bases, and 12 bases separated the two germline ends. CDR1 and CDR2 (germline): SGHRS, YFSETQ. This CDR3 reads CASSLYRGKEKLFF. As DNA, the CDR3 is TGCGCCAGCAGCTTGTATAGGGGGAAGGAAAAACTGTTTTTT.

V gene TRBV4-2 combines with J gene TRBJ2-7; 9 bases fit TRBD2. Germline loops: CDR1 LGHNA, CDR2 YNFKEQ. The CDR3 is 15 amino acids. V was clipped by 5 bases and J by 0 bases; unmatched bases: 5. The CDR3 spells CASSGAGGSSYEQYF. CDR3 nucleotide sequence: TGTGCCAGCAGCGGGGCGGGGGGGAGCTCCTACGAGCAGTACTTC.

The chain has TRBV18 and TRBJ1-4; D remains ambiguous. Trimming cost V 3 bases and J 6 bases, with 20 bases left between them. The germline V gene has CDR1 KGHSH and CDR2 LQKENI. The CDR3 is 17 amino acids. The CDR3: CASSPSPLRQVDEKLFF. The CDR3 coding sequence is TGTGCCAGCTCACCTAGTCCGCTTAGGCAGGTGGATGAAAAACTGTTTTTT.

The rearrangement links TRBV4-1 to TRBJ2-6; possibly TRBD1 for D (6 bases). V was trimmed by 2 bases and J by 0 bases, leaving 11 bases between them. CDR3 length: 17 amino acids. The V gene's germline CDR1 is MGHRA and CDR2 YSYEKL. The CDR3 reads CASSQQGRRSGANVLTF. CDR3 bases: TGCGCCAGCAGCCAACAGGGGCGACGCTCTGGGGCCAACGTCCTGACTTTC.

V and J are TRBV29-1 and TRBJ2-1; 8 bases align to TRBD1. Per the germline V gene, CDR1 is SQVTM and CDR2 is ANQGSEA. This CDR3 spans 14 amino acids. The ends lost 1 base at V and 4 bases at J; junction bases unmatched: 3. This CDR3 reads CSVEVGDRYNEQFF. The CDR3 nucleotides read TGCAGCGTTGAAGTCGGGGACAGGTACAATGAGCAGTTCTTC.

Regarding this clone: This sample includes further DNA sequences coding for the same CDR3. V usage is TRBV2 and J usage is TRBJ2-2; the D gene is possibly TRBD1 (6 bases). The CDR3 extends over 12 amino acids. Trimming cost V 6 bases and J 5 bases, with 7 bases left between them. CDR1 SNHLY and CDR2 FYNNEI come from the germline V gene. CDR3 sequence reads: CASRRGTGELFF. The CDR3 coding sequence is TGTGCCAGCAGGAGGGGGACCGGGGAGCTGTTTTTT.

The rearrangement joins TRBV12-2 to TRBJ1-4; the table calls TRBD1, which could not be checked here. TRBV12-2 is flagged as a pseudogene. The CDR3 is 18 amino acids. The CDR3 here is CASRSGPWDSPTNEKLFF. DNA for the CDR3: TGTGCAAGTCGCTCCGGACCCTGGGACAGCCCAACTAATGAAAAACTGTTTTTT.

The V gene is TRBV9, the J gene TRBJ1-2, with 7 bases fitting TRBD1. This CDR3 spans 15 amino acids. The germline V gene has CDR1 SGDLS and CDR2 YYNGEE. J lost 2 bases, V lost 0 bases, and 4 bases had no gene match. The CDR3 DNA reads TGTGCCAGCAGCGTAGGACAGGGTACGAACTATGGCTACACCTTC. This codes for CASSVGQGTNYGYTF.